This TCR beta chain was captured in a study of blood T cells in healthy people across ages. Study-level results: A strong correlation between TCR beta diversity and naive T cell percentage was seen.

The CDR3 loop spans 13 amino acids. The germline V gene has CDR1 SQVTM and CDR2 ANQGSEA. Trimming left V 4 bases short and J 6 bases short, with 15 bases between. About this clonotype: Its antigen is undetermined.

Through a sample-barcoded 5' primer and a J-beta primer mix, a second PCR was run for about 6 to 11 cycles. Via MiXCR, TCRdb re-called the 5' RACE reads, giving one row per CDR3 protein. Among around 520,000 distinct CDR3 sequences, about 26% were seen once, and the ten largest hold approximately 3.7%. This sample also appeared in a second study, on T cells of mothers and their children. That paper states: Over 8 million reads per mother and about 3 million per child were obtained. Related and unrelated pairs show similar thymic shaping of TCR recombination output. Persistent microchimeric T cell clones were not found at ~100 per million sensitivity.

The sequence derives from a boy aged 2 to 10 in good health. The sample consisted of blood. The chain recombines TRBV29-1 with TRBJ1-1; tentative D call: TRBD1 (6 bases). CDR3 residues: CSVAGAATPEAFF. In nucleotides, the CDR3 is TGCAGCGTTGCGGGGGCGGCTACCCCTGAAGCTTTCTTT.